Detailed here is one T cell receptor (beta chain). Antigen specificity is unknown. The source of the sample is a study of response to subunit inactivated influenza vaccine. From the RT-PCR reads, TCRdb called clonotypes with MiXCR, one entry per CDR3 protein. Among some 500,000 distinct CDR3 sequences listed, about 25% were seen once. Study-level findings and limits: Authors suggested each seasonal flu vaccination may recruit only limited numbers of new T cells.

There are 14 residues in the CDR3. V lost 0 bases and J lost 3, with 10 bases in between. The germline gives CDR1 SGHRS, CDR2 YFSETQ. The specimen comprised CD4+ T cells sorted from PBMCs, sampled around 5 days after vaccination. The origin of this receptor is a man aged 50 to 59 who received an inactivated influenza vaccine. The rearrangement uses TRBV5-1 and TRBJ2-7, with D hard to call. CDR3 coding DNA: TGCGCCAGCAGCTTGGCCTCGGAATACTACGAGCAGTACTTC. This sequence encodes CASSLASEYYEQYF.